The entry that follows covers one T cell receptor (beta chain) sequence. Primers: 60 Vbeta forward and 13 Jbeta reverse. Generated by immunoSEQ multiplex PCR, the TCRdb table keeps only in-frame clones and is missing some. The sample gives roughly 180,000 clones, around 80% of which show up once; around 3.4% is in the top ten. This entry belongs to a study of cytomegalovirus exposure and HLA in healthy donors. V was trimmed by 5 bases and J by 1 base, leaving 11 bases between them. CDR3 length equals 14 residues. Germline assignment: CDR1 MNHEY and CDR2 SMNVEV (reference sequence). The receptor comes from a woman in her sixties or seventies in good health and CMV-seropositive. J is TRBJ1-2 and V is TRBV27; D is undetermined. Sequenced sample: PBMCs. Here the CDR3 reads CASSEGTFNYGYTF. CDR3 in DNA: TGTGCCAGCAGTGAGGGTACATTTAACTATGGCTACACCTTC.